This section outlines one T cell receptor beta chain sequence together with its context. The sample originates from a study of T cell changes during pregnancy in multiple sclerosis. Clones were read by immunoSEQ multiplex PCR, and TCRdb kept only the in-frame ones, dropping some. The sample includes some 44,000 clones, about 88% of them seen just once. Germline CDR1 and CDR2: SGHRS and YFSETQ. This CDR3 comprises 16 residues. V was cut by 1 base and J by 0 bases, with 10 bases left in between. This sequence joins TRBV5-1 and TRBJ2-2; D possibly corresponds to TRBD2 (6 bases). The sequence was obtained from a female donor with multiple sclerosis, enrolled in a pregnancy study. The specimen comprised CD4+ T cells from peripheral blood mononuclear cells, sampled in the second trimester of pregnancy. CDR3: CASSLTGVPNTGELFF. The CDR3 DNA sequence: TGCGCCAGCAGCTTGACGGGAGTTCCGAACACCGGGGAGCTGTTTTTT.